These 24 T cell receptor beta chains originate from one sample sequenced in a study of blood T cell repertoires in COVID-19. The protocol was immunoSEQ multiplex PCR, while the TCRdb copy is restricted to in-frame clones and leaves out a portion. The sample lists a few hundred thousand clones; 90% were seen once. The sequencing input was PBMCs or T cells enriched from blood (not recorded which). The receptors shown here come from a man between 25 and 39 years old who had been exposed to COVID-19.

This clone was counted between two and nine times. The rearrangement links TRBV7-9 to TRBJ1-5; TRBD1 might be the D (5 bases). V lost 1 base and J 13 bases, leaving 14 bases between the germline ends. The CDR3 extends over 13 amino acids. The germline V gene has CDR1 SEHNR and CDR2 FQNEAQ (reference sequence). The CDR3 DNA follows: TGTGCCAGCAGCTTAGAAGGAGGAGGGACGCAGCATTTT. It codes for CASSLEGGGTQHF.

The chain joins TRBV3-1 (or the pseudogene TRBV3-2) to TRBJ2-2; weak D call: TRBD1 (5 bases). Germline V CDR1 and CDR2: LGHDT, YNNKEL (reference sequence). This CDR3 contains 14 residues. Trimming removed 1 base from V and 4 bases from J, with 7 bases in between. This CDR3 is CASSQGGRTGELFF. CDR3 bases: TGTGCCAGCAGCCAAGGGGGCCGCACCGGGGAGCTGTTTTTT.

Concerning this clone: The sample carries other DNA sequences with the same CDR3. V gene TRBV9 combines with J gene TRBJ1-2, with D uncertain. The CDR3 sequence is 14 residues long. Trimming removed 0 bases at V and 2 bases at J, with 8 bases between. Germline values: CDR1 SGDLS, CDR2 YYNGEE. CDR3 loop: CASSVATGNYGYTF. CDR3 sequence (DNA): TGTGCCAGCAGCGTAGCTACGGGAAACTATGGCTACACCTTC.

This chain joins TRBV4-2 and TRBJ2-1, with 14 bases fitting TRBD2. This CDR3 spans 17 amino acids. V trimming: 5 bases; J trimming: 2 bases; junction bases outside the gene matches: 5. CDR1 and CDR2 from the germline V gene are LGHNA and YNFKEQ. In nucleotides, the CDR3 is TGTGCCAGCAGCGATCCGGGACTAGCGGGGGCCTACAATGAGCAGTTCTTC. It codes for CASSDPGLAGAYNEQFF.

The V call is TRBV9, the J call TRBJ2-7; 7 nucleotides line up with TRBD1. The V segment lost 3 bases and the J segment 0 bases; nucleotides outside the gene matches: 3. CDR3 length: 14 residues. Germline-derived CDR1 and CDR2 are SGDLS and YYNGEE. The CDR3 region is CASSEGALSYEQYF. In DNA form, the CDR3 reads TGTGCCAGCAGCGAGGGGGCTCTCTCCTACGAGCAGTACTTC. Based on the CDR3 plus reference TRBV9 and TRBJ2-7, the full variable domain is DSGVTQTPKHLITATGQRVTLRCSPRSGDLSVYWYQQSLDQGLQFLIQYYNGEERAKGNILERFSAQQFPDLHSELNLSSLELGDSALYFCASSEGALSYEQYFGPGTRLTVT.

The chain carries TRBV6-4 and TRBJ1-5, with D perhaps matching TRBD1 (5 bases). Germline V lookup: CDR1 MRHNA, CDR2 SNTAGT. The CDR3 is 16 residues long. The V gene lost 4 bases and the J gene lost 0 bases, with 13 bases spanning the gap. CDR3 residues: CASSGPDSYSNQPQHF. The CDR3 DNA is TGTGCCAGCAGTGGCCCCGACAGTTATAGCAATCAGCCCCAGCATTTT.

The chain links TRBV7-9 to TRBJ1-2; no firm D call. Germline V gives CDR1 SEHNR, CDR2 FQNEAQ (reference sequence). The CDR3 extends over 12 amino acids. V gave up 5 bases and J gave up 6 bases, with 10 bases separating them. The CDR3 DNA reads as TGTGCCAGCAGCCCCGGACTTGATGGCTACACCTTC. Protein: CASSPGLDGYTF. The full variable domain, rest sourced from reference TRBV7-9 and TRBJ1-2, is DTGVSQNPRHKITKRGQNVTFRCDPISEHNRLYWYRQTLGQGPEFLTYFQNEAQLEKSRLLSDRFSAERPKGSFSTLEIQRTEQGDSAMYLCASSPGLDGYTFGSGTRLTVV.

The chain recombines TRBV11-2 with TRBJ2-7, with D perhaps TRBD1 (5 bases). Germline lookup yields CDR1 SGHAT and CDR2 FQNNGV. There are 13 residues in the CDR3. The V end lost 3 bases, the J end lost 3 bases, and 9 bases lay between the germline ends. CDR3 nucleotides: TGTGCCAGCAGCTTGACAGATTACTACGAGCAGTACTTC. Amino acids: CASSLTDYYEQYF.

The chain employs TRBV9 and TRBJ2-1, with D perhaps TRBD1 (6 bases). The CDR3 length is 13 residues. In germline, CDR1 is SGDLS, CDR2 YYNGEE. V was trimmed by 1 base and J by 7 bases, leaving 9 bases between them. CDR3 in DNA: TGTGCCAGCAGCGTACGGACAGAGAATGAGCAGTTCTTC. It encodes CASSVRTENEQFF.

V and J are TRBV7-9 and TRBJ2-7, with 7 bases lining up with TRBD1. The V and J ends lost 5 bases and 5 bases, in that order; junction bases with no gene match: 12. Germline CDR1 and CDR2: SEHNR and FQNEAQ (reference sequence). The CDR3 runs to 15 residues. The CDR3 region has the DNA TGTGCCAGCAGCCTCTCTCAGGGGGATCGGGACGAGCAGTACTTC. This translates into CASSLSQGDRDEQYF.

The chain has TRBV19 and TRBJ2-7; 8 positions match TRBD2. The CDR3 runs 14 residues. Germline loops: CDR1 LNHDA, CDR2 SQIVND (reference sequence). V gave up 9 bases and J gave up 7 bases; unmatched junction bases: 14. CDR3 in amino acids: CASKSSGGPREQYF. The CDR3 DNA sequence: TGTGCCAGCAAATCATCGGGGGGGCCTCGGGAGCAGTACTTC. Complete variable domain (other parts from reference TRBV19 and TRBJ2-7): DGGITQSPKYLFRKEGQNVTLSCEQNLNHDAMYWYRQDPGQGLRLIYYSQIVNDFQKGDIAEGYSVSREKKESFPLTVTSAQKNPTAFYLCASKSSGGPREQYFGPGTRLTVT.

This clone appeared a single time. CDR3 sequence (DNA): TGTGCCAGCAGCTTAAGGGACCGGGAGGACGGCTACACCTTC. This codes for CASSLRDREDGYTF. V is TRBV7-9 and J is TRBJ1-2; possible D gene TRBD1, 5 bases. V was clipped by 2 bases and J by 8 bases, with 15 bases between them. The germline gives CDR1 SEHNR, CDR2 FQNEAQ (reference sequence). The CDR3 contains 14 residues.

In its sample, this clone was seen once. CDR3 region: CASSEESTQYF. The CDR3, as DNA: TGCGCCAGCAGTGAAGAGAGTACGCAGTATTTT. This chain connects TRBV10-1 to TRBJ2-3; no clear D gene. This CDR3 contains 11 residues. Trimming took 3 bases from V and 8 from J, leaving 6 bases between them. The germline CDR1 and CDR2 sequences are WNHNN and SYGVQD (reference sequence).

CDR3 DNA sequence: TGTGCCAGCAGTGAAATAACAGATCCAGATGATGGCTACACCTTC. Translation: CASSEITDPDDGYTF. The chain carries TRBV25-1 and TRBJ1-2; D is uncertain. This CDR3 has 15 amino acids. The germline CDR1 and CDR2 sequences are MGHDK and SYGVNS. Trimming removed 2 bases at V and 6 bases at J, with 16 bases between.

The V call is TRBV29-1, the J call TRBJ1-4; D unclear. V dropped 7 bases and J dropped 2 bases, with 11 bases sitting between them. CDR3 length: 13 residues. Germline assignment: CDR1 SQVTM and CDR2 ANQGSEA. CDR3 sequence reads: CSAGRGTNEKLFF. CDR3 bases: TGCAGCGCTGGCCGAGGTACTAATGAAAAACTGTTTTTT.

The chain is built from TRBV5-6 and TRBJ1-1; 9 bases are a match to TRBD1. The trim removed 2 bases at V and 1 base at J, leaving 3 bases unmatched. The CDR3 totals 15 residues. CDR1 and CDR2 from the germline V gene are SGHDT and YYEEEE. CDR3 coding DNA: TGTGCCAGCAGCTTTTGGGACAGGGAGAACACTGAAGCTTTCTTT. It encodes CASSFWDRENTEAFF.

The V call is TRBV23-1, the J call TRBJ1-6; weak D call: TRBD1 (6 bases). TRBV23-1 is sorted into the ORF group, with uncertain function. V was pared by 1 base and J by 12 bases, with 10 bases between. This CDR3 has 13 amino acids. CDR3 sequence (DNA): TGCGCCAGCAGTCAATTCCAGGGGAAACCCCTCCACTTT. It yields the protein CASSQFQGKPLHF.

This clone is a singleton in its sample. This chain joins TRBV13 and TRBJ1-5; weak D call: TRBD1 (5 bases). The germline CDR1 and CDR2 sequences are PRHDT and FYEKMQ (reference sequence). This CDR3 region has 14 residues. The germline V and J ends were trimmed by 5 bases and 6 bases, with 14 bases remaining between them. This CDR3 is CASSKFGGGQPQHF. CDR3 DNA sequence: TGTGCCAGCAGCAAATTCGGGGGAGGTCAGCCCCAGCATTTT.

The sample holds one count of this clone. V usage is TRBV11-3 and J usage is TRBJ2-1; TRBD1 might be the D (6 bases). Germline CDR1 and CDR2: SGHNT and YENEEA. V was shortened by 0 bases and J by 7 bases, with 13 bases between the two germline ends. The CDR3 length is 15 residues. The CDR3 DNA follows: TGTGCCAGCAGCTTAGACGGACAGCCTTTTAATGAGCAGTTCTTC. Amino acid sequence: CASSLDGQPFNEQFF.

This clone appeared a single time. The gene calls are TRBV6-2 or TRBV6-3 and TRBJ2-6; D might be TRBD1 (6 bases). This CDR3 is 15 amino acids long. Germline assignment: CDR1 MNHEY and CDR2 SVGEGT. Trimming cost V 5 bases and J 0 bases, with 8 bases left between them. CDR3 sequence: CASSQQGSGANVLTF. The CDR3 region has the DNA TGTGCCAGCAGTCAACAGGGCTCTGGGGCCAACGTCCTGACTTTC.

CDR3 amino acids: CASSEEAGAPYEQYF. For the CDR3, the DNA is TGTGCCAGCAGTGAAGAGGCGGGGGCGCCCTACGAGCAGTACTTC. The J gene is TRBJ2-7, the V gene TRBV2, with D perhaps matching TRBD2 (7 bases). V gave up 1 base and J gave up 2 bases, with 12 bases separating them. The CDR3 covers 15 residues. Germline V gives CDR1 SNHLY, CDR2 FYNNEI.

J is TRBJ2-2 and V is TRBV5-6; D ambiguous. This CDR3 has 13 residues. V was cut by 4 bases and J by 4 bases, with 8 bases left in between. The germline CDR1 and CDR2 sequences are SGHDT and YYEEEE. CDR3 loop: CASSNGPTGELFF. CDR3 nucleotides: TGTGCCAGCAGCAATGGGCCCACCGGGGAGCTGTTTTTT.

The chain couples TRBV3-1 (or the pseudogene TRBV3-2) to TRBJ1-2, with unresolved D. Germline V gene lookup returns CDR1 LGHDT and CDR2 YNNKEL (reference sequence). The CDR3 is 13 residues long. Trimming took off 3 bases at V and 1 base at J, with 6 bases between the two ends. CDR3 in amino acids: CASSHRRNYGYTF. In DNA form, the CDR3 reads TGTGCCAGCAGCCACCGTCGTAACTATGGCTACACCTTC.

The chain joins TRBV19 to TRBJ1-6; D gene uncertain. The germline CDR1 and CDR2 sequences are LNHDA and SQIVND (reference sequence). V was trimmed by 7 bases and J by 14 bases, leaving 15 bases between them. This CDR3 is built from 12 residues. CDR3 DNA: TGTGCCAGTACGGGAAGGGATCGTTCCCTCCACTTT. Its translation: CASTGRDRSLHF.